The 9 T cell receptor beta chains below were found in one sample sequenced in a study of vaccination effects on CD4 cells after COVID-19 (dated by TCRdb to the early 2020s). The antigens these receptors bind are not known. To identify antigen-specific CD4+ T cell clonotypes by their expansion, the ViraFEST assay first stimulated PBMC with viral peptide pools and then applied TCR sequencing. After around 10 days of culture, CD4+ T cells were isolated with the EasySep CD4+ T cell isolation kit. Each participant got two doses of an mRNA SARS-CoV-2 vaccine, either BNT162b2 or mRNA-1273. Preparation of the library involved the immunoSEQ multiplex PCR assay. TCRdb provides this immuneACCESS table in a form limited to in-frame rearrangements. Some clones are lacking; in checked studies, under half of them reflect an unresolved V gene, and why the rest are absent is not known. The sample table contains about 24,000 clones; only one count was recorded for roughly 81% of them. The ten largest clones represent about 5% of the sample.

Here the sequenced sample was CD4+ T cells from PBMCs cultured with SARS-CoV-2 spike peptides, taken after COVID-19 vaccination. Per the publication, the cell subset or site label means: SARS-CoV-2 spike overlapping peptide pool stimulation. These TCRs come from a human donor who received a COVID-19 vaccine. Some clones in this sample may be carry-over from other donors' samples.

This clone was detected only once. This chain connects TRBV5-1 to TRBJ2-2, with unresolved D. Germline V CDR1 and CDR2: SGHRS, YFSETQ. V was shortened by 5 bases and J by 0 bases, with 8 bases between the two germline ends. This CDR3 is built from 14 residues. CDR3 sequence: CASRILSNTGELFF. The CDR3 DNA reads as TGCGCCAGCAGGATCCTATCGAACACCGGGGAGCTGTTTTTT.

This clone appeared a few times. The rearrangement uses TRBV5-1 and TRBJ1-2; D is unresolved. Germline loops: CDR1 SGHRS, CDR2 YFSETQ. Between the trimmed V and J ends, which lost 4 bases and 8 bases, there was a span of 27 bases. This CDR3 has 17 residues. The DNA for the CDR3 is TGCGCCAGCAGCCCACCGACGGAGGGCCGAGGTATTTCGGGCTACACCTTC. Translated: CASSPPTEGRGISGYTF. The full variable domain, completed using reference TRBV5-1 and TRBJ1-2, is KAGVTQTPRYLIKTRGQQVTLSCSPISGHRSVSWYQQTPGQGLQFLFEYFSETQRNKGNFPGRFSGRQFSNSRSEMNVSTLELGDSALYLCASSPPTEGRGISGYTFGSGTRLTVV.

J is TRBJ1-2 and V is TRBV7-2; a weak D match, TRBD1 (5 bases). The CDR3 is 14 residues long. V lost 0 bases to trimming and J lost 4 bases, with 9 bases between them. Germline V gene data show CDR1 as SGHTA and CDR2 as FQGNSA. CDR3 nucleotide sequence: TGTGCCAGCAGCTTAGCTGGGGGTGGCTATGGCTACACCTTC. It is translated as CASSLAGGGYGYTF.

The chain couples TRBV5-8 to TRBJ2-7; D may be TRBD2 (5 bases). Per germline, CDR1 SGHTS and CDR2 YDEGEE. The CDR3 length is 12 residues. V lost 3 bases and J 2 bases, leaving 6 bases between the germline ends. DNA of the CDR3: TGTGCCAGCAGCTCCGGGACCTACGAGCAGTACGTC. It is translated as CASSSGTYEQYV.

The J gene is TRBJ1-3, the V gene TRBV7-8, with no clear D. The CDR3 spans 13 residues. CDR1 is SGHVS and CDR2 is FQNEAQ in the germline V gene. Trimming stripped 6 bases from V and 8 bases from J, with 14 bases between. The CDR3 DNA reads TGTGCCAGCAGACCCTCCGGGCGCGACACCATATATTTT. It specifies CASRPSGRDTIYF.

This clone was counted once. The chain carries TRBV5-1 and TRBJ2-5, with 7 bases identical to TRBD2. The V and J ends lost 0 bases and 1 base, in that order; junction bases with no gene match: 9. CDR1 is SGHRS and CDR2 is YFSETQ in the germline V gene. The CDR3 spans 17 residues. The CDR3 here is CASSLAREGFAQETQYF. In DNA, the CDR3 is TGCGCCAGCAGCTTGGCCAGGGAGGGGTTCGCCCAAGAGACCCAGTACTTC. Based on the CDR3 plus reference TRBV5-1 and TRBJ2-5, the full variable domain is KAGVTQTPRYLIKTRGQQVTLSCSPISGHRSVSWYQQTPGQGLQFLFEYFSETQRNKGNFPGRFSGRQFSNSRSEMNVSTLELGDSALYLCASSLAREGFAQETQYFGPGTRLLVL.

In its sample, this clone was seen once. The DNA of the CDR3 is TGTGCCAGCAGTTACTCGACAGCTGAAGCTTTCTTT. Translation: CASSYSTAEAFF. The J gene is TRBJ1-1, the V gene TRBV6-2 or TRBV6-3; D might be TRBD1 (5 bases). Per germline, CDR1 MNHEY and CDR2 SVGEGT. The CDR3 length is 12 residues. The germline V and J ends were trimmed by 0 bases and 6 bases, with 5 bases remaining between them.

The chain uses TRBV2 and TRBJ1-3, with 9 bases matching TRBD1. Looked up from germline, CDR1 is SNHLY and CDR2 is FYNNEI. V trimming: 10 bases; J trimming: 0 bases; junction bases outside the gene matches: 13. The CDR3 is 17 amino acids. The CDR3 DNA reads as TGTGCCACCAGACCGGGACAGGGCATGCTCTCTGGAAACACCATATATTTT. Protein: CATRPGQGMLSGNTIYF.

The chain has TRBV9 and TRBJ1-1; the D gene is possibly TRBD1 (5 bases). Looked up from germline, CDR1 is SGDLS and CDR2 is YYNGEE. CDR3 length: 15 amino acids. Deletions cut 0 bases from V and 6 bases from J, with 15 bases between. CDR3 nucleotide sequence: TGTGCCAGCAGCGTAGCTAGTGCGGGACGGTCTGAAGCTTTCTTT. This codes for CASSVASAGRSEAFF.